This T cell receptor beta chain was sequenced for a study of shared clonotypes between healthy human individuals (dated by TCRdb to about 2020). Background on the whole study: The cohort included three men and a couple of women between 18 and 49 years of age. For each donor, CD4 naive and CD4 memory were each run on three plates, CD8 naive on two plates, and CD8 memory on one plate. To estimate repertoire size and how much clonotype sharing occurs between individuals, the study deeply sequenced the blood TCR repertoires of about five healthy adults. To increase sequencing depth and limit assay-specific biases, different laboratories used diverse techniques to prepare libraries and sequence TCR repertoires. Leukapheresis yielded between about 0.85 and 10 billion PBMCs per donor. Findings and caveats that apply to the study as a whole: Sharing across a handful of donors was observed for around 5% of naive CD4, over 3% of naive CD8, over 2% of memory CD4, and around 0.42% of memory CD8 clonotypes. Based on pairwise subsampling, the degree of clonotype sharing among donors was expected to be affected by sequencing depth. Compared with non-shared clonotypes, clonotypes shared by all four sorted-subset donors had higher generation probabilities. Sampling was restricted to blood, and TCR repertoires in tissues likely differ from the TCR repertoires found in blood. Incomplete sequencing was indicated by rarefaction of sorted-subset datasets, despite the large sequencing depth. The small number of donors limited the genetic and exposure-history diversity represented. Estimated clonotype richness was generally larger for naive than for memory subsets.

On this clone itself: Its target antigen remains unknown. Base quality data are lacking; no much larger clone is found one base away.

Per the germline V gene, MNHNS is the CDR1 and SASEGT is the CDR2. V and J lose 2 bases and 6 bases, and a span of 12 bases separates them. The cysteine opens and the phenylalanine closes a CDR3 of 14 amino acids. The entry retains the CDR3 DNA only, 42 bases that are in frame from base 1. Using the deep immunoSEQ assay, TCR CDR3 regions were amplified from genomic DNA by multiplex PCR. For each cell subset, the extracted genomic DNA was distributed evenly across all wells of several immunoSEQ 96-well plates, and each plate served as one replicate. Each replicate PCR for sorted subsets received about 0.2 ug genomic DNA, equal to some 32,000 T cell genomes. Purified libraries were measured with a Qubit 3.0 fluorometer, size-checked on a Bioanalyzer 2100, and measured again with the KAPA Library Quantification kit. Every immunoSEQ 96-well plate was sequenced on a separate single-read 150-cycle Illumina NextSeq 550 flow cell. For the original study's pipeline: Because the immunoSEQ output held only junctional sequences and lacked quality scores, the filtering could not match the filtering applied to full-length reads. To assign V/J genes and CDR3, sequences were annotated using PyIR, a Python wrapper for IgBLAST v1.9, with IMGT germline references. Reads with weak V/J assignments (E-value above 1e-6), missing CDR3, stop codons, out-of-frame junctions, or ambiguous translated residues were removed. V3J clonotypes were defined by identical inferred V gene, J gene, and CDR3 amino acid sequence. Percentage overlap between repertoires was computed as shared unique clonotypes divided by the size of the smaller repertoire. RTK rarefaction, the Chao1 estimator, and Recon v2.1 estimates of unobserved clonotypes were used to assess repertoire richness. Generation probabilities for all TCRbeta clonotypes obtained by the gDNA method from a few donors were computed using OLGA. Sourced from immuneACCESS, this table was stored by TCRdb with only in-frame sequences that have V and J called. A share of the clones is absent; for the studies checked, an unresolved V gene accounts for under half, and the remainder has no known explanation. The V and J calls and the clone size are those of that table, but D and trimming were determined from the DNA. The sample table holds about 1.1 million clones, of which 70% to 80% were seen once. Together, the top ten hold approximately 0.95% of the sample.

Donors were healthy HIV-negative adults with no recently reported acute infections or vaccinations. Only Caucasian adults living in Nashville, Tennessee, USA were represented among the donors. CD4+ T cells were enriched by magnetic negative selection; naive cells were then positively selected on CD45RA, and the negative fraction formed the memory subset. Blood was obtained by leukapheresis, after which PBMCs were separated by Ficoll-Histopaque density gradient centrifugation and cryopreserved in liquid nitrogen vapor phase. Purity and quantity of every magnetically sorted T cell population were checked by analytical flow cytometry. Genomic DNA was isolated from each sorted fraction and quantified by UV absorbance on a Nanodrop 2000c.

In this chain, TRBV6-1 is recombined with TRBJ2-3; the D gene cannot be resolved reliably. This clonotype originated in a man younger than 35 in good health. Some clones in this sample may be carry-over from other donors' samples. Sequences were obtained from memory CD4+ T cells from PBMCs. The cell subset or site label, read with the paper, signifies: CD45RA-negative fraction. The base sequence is TGTGCCAGCAGTGAAAGGTGGGGTTCGGATACGCAGTATTTT. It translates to CASSERWGSDTQYF.